One and the same sample provided the 32 T cell receptor beta chains below, sequenced in a study of cytomegalovirus exposure and HLA in healthy donors (dated by TCRdb to about 2017). Library generation was performed with the immunoSEQ multiplex PCR assay. For the multiplex PCR, a mixture combining 60 forward primers for TCR Vbeta segments and 13 reverse primers for TCR Jbeta segments was used. Held by TCRdb, this immuneACCESS table contains in-frame sequences only and omits some clones. Under half of the omission traces to an unresolved V gene where checked; the cause of the rest is unknown. For this sample there are 180,000 or so clones; approximately 84% appear just once. 2.5% to 3% of the sample comes from the top ten. Sequenced material: PBMCs. Source of these receptors: a female donor in good health and CMV-seronegative.

The V call is TRBV15, the J call TRBJ1-1; D is perhaps TRBD1 (6 bases). This CDR3 has 13 residues. Germline V gene sequence: CDR1 LNHNV, CDR2 YYDKDF (reference sequence). Deletions cut 0 bases from V and 6 bases from J, with 8 bases between. CDR3 coding DNA: TGTGCCACCAGCAGAGACAGGGGAGCTGAAGCTTTCTTT. It yields the protein CATSRDRGAEAFF. Variable domain in full (rest from reference TRBV15 and TRBJ1-1): DAMVIQNPRYQVTQFGKPVTLSCSQTLNHNVMYWYQQKSSQAPKLLFHYYDKDFNNEADTPDNFQSRRPNTSFCFLDIRSPGLGDTAMYLCATSRDRGAEAFFGQGTRLTVV.

The V call is TRBV11-1, the J call TRBJ2-1; tentatively, D is TRBD1 (6 bases). CDR3 length equals 14 residues. The germline V gene has CDR1 SGHAT and CDR2 FQDESV (reference sequence). The V and J ends lost 3 bases and 8 bases respectively, with 14 bases between them. CDR3 sequence reads: CASSLTGFGYEQFF. CDR3 nucleotides: TGTGCCAGCAGCTTGACAGGCTTCGGATATGAGCAGTTCTTC.

The chain carries TRBV6-1 and TRBJ1-6; possible D gene TRBD1, 5 bases. CDR3 length equals 13 residues. Germline V lookup: CDR1 MNHNS, CDR2 SASEGT. With 7 bases removed from V and 6 bases from J, the gap between germline ends came to 10 bases. The CDR3 DNA follows: TGTGCCAGCAAGACAGAGATTAATTCACCCCTCCACTTT. This gives the protein CASKTEINSPLHF.

This chain joins TRBV5-1 and TRBJ1-1, with a possible D match to TRBD1 (5 bases). In germline, CDR1 is SGHRS, CDR2 YFSETQ. The CDR3 loop spans 16 amino acids. The V and J ends lost 4 bases and 1 base respectively, with 17 bases between them. The CDR3 coding sequence is TGCGCCAGCAGCCCCAGGGTCGCGATGGGGAACACTGAAGCTTTCTTT. Translating it yields CASSPRVAMGNTEAFF.

This clone has a handful of counts. V gene TRBV11-2 combines with J gene TRBJ2-7, with 8 positions matching TRBD1. After removal of 0 bases from V and 4 bases from J, the junction contained 2 bases not matched to a gene. Germline V CDR1 and CDR2: SGHAT, FQNNGV. CDR3 length equals 14 residues. The CDR3 region is CASSLEQGGYEQYF. Here the CDR3 DNA reads TGTGCCAGCAGCTTAGAACAGGGGGGATACGAGCAGTACTTC.

In the case of this clone: The junction does not match germline at one end; this may be a read error. This chain connects TRBV7-2 to TRBJ1-3; no definite D call. This CDR3 has 14 residues. CDR1 is SGHTA and CDR2 is FQGNSA in the germline V gene. The CDR3 DNA is TGTGCTAGCACGAGGGAAAACTCTGGAAACACCATATATTTT. Translation gives CASTRENSGNTIYF. The full variable domain, with the rest looked up from reference TRBV7-2 and TRBJ1-3, is GAGVSQSPSNKVTEKGKDVELRCDPISGHTALYWYRQSLGQGLEFLIYFQGNSAPDKSGLPSDRFSAERTGGSVSTLTIQRTQQEDSAVYLCASTRENSGNTIYFGEGSWLTVV.

The chain couples TRBV6-5 to TRBJ1-2; D might be TRBD1 (5 bases). Germline V gives CDR1 MNHEY, CDR2 SVGAGI. V lost 6 bases to trimming and J lost 3 bases, with 11 bases between them. The CDR3 length is 13 residues. CDR3 nucleotide sequence: TGTGCCAGCAGCGACCGACAGTACTATGGCTACACCTTC. It translates to CASSDRQYYGYTF.

The rearrangement links TRBV2 to TRBJ1-1; D is unclear. The V gene lost 6 bases and the J gene lost 1 base, with 12 bases spanning the gap. The CDR3 runs to 14 residues. Germline values: CDR1 SNHLY, CDR2 FYNNEI. The CDR3 protein is CASSDYAANTEAFF. DNA for the CDR3: TGTGCCAGCAGCGATTACGCGGCGAACACTGAAGCTTTCTTT.

V usage is TRBV7-6 and J usage is TRBJ1-1; 9 nucleotides agree with TRBD1. The CDR3 consists of 15 residues. The V gene end was trimmed by 5 bases and the J gene end by 0 bases; junction bases not matched to a gene: 4. CDR1 and CDR2 (germline): SGHVS, FNYEAQ. For the CDR3, the DNA is TGTGCCAGCAGCCTATGGACAGGGGTGAACACTGAAGCTTTCTTT. Translating gives CASSLWTGVNTEAFF.

The V and J genes are TRBV7-9 and TRBJ1-1; TRBD1 agrees at 9 bases. CDR3 length: 14 amino acids. Trimming removed 0 bases from V and 6 bases from J; junction bases left unmatched: 2. Germline assignment: CDR1 SEHNR and CDR2 FQNEAQ (reference sequence). The CDR3 DNA sequence: TGTGCCAGCAGCTTAGCACAGGGGGCTGCTGAAGCTTTCTTT. It codes for CASSLAQGAAEAFF. Based on the CDR3 plus reference TRBV7-9 and TRBJ1-1, the full variable domain is DTGVSQNPRHKITKRGQNVTFRCDPISEHNRLYWYRQTLGQGPEFLTYFQNEAQLEKSRLLSDRFSAERPKGSFSTLEIQRTEQGDSAMYLCASSLAQGAAEAFFGQGTRLTVV.

This chain joins TRBV7-8 and TRBJ2-5; TRBD2 matches 8 bases. From germline, CDR1 is SGHVS and CDR2 FQNEAQ. This CDR3 is built from 16 residues. The V gene end was trimmed by 6 bases and the J gene end by 3 bases; junction bases not matched to a gene: 12. The CDR3 coding sequence is TGTGCCAGCAGAACCGGCCGGGAGGGGCTAAAAGAGACCCAGTACTTC. Encoded protein: CASRTGREGLKETQYF.

The chain joins TRBV9 to TRBJ2-2; no reliable D call. V lost 3 bases to trimming and J lost 1 base, with 7 bases between them. Germline assignment: CDR1 SGDLS and CDR2 YYNGEE. There are 14 residues in the CDR3. CDR3: CASSASGNTGELFF. The CDR3 DNA is TGTGCCAGCAGCGCGTCAGGGAACACCGGGGAGCTGTTTTTT.

This chain connects TRBV5-1 to TRBJ2-7; D gene unclear. Germline lookup yields CDR1 SGHRS and CDR2 YFSETQ. The CDR3 length is 13 residues. V was shortened by 0 bases and J by 6 bases, with 10 bases between the two germline ends. CDR3 in amino acids: CASSLAGGTEQYF. The CDR3 DNA reads as TGCGCCAGCAGCTTGGCCGGCGGTACCGAGCAGTACTTC.

This clone appeared a few times. The V call is TRBV6-5, the J call TRBJ2-5, with a possible D match to TRBD2 (6 bases). The V end lost 8 bases, the J end lost 5 bases, and 18 bases lay between the germline ends. The CDR3 extends over 14 amino acids. Germline CDR1 and CDR2: MNHEY and SVGAGI. In DNA, the CDR3 is TGTGCCAGCCGGCCGTCCCGGGAGAAGGAGACCCAGTACTTC. Translating gives CASRPSREKETQYF.

This rearrangement joins TRBV9 to TRBJ2-5; 7 bases are shared with TRBD1. The CDR3 has 15 residues. V dropped 4 bases and J dropped 1; count of bases not matched to a gene: 7. Germline V CDR1 and CDR2: SGDLS, YYNGEE. CDR3 DNA sequence: TGTGCCAGCAGCCCCCGACAGGGTTTCCAAGAGACCCAGTACTTC. It codes for CASSPRQGFQETQYF.

The chain is built from TRBV4-2 and TRBJ1-4; D remains ambiguous. CDR3 length: 12 residues. The germline CDR1 and CDR2 sequences are LGHNA and YNFKEQ. Trimming pared 2 bases from V and 11 bases from J, leaving 9 bases between. CDR3: CASSQTPGKLFF. DNA for the CDR3: TGTGCCAGCAGCCAAACCCCGGGGAAACTGTTTTTT.

The chain is built from TRBV7-3 and TRBJ2-3; TRBD2 matches at 10 bases. Germline V CDR1 and CDR2: SGHTA, FQGTGA. CDR3 length: 15 amino acids. With 5 bases clipped from V and 6 bases from J, the junction kept 8 bases outside the gene matches. The CDR3 nucleotides read TGTGCCAGCAGCCGAAGCGGGGGGGCCTTCGATACGCAGTATTTT. Protein: CASSRSGGAFDTQYF.

This clone occurred a few times. This chain links TRBV2 with TRBJ1-6, with a weak D call TRBD1 (5 bases). Trimming removed 4 bases from V and 8 bases from J, with 12 bases in between. The CDR3 sequence is 14 residues long. Germline V lookup: CDR1 SNHLY, CDR2 FYNNEI. The CDR3 spells CASSVAGRDSPLHF. The CDR3 coding sequence is TGTGCCAGCAGTGTCGCAGGCAGGGATTCACCCCTCCACTTT.

This clone has just a few counts. V usage is TRBV6-6 and J usage is TRBJ1-4, with 10 bases aligning to TRBD1. The ends lost 2 bases at V and 10 bases at J; junction bases unmatched: 7. This CDR3 has 15 residues. The germline V gene has CDR1 MNHNY and CDR2 SVGAGI (reference sequence). This chain's CDR3 is CASSYPGQGNRKLFF. Written as DNA, the CDR3 is TGTGCCAGCAGTTACCCGGGACAGGGGAATCGAAAACTGTTTTTT.

V usage is TRBV12-1 and J usage is TRBJ1-2. TRBV12-1 is labeled a pseudogene. The CDR3 runs to 14 residues. CDR3 protein: CASSISRANYGYTF. The CDR3 DNA is TGTGCCAGCAGCATAAGTCGGGCTAACTATGGCTACACCTTC.

The rearrangement uses TRBV6-5 and TRBJ2-1; 9 nucleotides line up with TRBD2. This CDR3 contains 14 residues. Looked up from germline, CDR1 is MNHEY and CDR2 is SVGAGI. With 6 bases clipped from V and 5 bases from J, the junction kept 5 bases outside the gene matches. CDR3 bases: TGTGCCAGCAGGTCGGGACTAGCTCACAATGAGCAGTTCTTC. This sequence encodes CASRSGLAHNEQFF.

CDR3 residues: CASSEGAFIKETQYF. The CDR3 DNA is TGTGCCAGCAGTGAAGGGGCCTTTATAAAAGAGACCCAGTACTTC. V gene TRBV6-1 combines with J gene TRBJ2-5; D is ambiguous. Germline V gives CDR1 MNHNS, CDR2 SASEGT. The CDR3 contains 15 residues. V was shortened by 1 base and J by 3 bases, with 12 bases between the two germline ends.

The chain is built from TRBV30 and TRBJ1-6, with 9 bases identical to TRBD1. V gave up 5 bases and J gave up 7 bases; unmatched junction bases: 3. This CDR3 region has 13 residues. Germline V gene data show CDR1 as GTSNPN and CDR2 as SVGIG (reference sequence). CDR3 nucleotide sequence: TGTGCCTGGCGGGACAGGGCAAATTCACCCCTCCACTTT. Its protein product is CAWRDRANSPLHF.

This chain uses TRBV18 with TRBJ2-5; perhaps TRBD2 as D (5 bases). V lost 5 bases and J lost 10, with 14 bases in between. Per the germline V gene, CDR1 is KGHSH and CDR2 is LQKENI. The CDR3 extends over 12 amino acids. CDR3 DNA sequence: TGTGCCAGCTCATCCGGGGAATTCATCCAGTACTTC. It yields the protein CASSSGEFIQYF.

This sequence joins TRBV9 and TRBJ2-5, with 8 nucleotides matching TRBD1. Germline trimming cut 3 bases from V and 1 base from J; bases unmatched to any gene: 2. This CDR3 is 14 amino acids long. Looked up from germline, CDR1 is SGDLS and CDR2 is YYNGEE. In DNA, the CDR3 is TGTGCCAGCAGCGCAGGGGGCCTCCAAGAGACCCAGTACTTC. This translates into CASSAGGLQETQYF.

This rearrangement joins TRBV18 to TRBJ1-1, with 7 bases fitting TRBD1. The CDR3 is 14 amino acids. With V trimmed by 3 bases and J by 3 bases, 4 bases remained unmatched. CDR1 and CDR2 from the germline V gene are KGHSH and LQKENI. The CDR3 reads CASSPTDRDTEAFF. The CDR3, as DNA: TGTGCCAGCTCACCCACCGACAGGGACACTGAAGCTTTCTTT.

This chain connects TRBV19 to TRBJ1-5; D remains unclear. Germline-derived CDR1 and CDR2 are LNHDA and SQIVND (reference sequence). The V and J ends lost 3 bases and 2 bases respectively, with 11 bases between them. The CDR3 length is 15 residues. The CDR3 spells CASSIRLAGNQPQHF. CDR3 in DNA: TGTGCCAGTAGTATTAGGCTGGCGGGCAATCAGCCCCAGCATTTT.

J is TRBJ1-5 and V is TRBV7-9; D is possibly TRBD1 (5 bases). Trimming took off 5 bases at V and 6 bases at J, with 17 bases between the two ends. Germline V gene lookup returns CDR1 SEHNR and CDR2 FQNEAQ (reference sequence). The CDR3 consists of 15 residues. The CDR3 nucleotides read TGTGCCAGCAGCCCAGTCGGAGGGGCAGGTCAGCCCCAGCATTTT. Its translation is CASSPVGGAGQPQHF. The full variable domain, with the rest looked up from reference TRBV7-9 and TRBJ1-5, is DTGVSQNPRHKITKRGQNVTFRCDPISEHNRLYWYRQTLGQGPEFLTYFQNEAQLEKSRLLSDRFSAERPKGSFSTLEIQRTEQGDSAMYLCASSPVGGAGQPQHFGDGTRLSIL.

This sequence joins TRBV10-3 and TRBJ2-1; TRBD2 aligns across 15 bases. V was clipped by 4 bases and J by 8 bases; unmatched bases: 3. Germline CDR1 reads ENHRY; CDR2 reads SYGVKD. There are 15 residues in the CDR3. The CDR3: CAISGTSGGAYEQFF. The CDR3 DNA sequence: TGTGCCATCAGTGGGACTAGCGGGGGGGCCTATGAGCAGTTCTTC.

The chain carries TRBV27 and TRBJ2-2, with D hard to call. The germline V gene has CDR1 MNHEY and CDR2 SMNVEV (reference sequence). The V end lost 5 bases, the J end lost 2 bases, and 15 bases lay between the germline ends. CDR3 length equals 16 residues. The CDR3 coding sequence is TGTGCCAGCAGTACCGAGAAGATGCTTAACACCGGGGAGCTGTTTTTT. Encoded protein: CASSTEKMLNTGELFF.

This clone was detected only once. CDR3 bases: TGCGCCAGCAGCTCCGGTCCGATAGCGGAAAAACTGTTTTTT. Translated: CASSSGPIAEKLFF. The chain has TRBV5-1 and TRBJ1-4; no reliable D call. Trimming shortened V by 3 bases and J by 8 bases, and 14 bases separated the two germline ends. Germline CDR1 and CDR2: SGHRS and YFSETQ. The CDR3 has 14 residues.

The J gene is TRBJ1-4, the V gene TRBV7-9; D is uncertain. Trimming removed 5 bases from V and 5 bases from J, with 15 bases in between. The CDR3 extends over 15 amino acids. The V gene's germline CDR1 is SEHNR and CDR2 FQNEAQ (reference sequence). In DNA form, the CDR3 reads TGTGCCAGCAGCCGAGGTGGCTCCTCAAATGAAAAACTGTTTTTT. Its protein is CASSRGGSSNEKLFF.